These 13 T cell receptor beta chains share one sample of origin, sequenced in a study of control samples from healthy donors and cancer patients. The method was immunoSEQ multiplex PCR; TCRdb's version includes in-frame clones alone and lacks a portion of them. This repertoire shows approximately 230,000 clones, more than 65% found once; its top ten account for roughly 14%. Sequencing used PBMCs. The receptors shown here come from a woman aged 55-70 years with lung cancer.

The rearrangement joins TRBV15 to TRBJ2-5; TRBD2 matches 7 bases. The CDR3 extends over 15 amino acids. Germline V gene lookup returns CDR1 LNHNV and CDR2 YYDKDF (reference sequence). The junction had 2 bases not matched to a gene; V was cut back by 0 bases and J by 1 base. CDR3 in DNA: TGTGCCACCAGCAGAGATCCGGGAGGCCAAGAGACCCAGTACTTC. Translated: CATSRDPGGQETQYF.

The chain links TRBV5-6 to TRBJ1-2; 8 positions match TRBD1. CDR3 length equals 15 residues. Germline assignment: CDR1 SGHDT and CDR2 YYEEEE. V gave up 4 bases and J gave up 2 bases; unmatched junction bases: 7. The CDR3 loop is CASSPGRGRNYGYTF. CDR3 DNA sequence: TGTGCCAGCAGCCCGGGCAGGGGGCGAAACTATGGCTACACCTTC.

V gene TRBV5-6 combines with J gene TRBJ1-1; TRBD1 is a possible D gene (5 bases). Germline V lookup: CDR1 SGHDT, CDR2 YYEEEE. Trimming took 4 bases from V and 0 from J, leaving 10 bases between them. The CDR3 covers 14 residues. The CDR3: CASSPGRVNTEAFF. The CDR3, as DNA: TGTGCCAGCAGCCCGGGACGGGTGAACACTGAAGCTTTCTTT.

J is TRBJ1-5 and V is TRBV19, with TRBD1 as a possible D gene (5 bases). Between the trimmed V and J ends, which lost 4 bases and 6 bases, there was a span of 16 bases. CDR1 LNHDA and CDR2 SQIVND come from the germline V gene (reference sequence). This CDR3 is 15 amino acids long. In DNA form, the CDR3 reads TGTGCCAGTAGTAGCCCGCCAGGGACCCCTCAGCCCCAGCATTTT. The encoded protein is CASSSPPGTPQPQHF.

The V call is TRBV5-1, the J call TRBJ1-3; D remains ambiguous. CDR1 and CDR2 from the germline V gene are SGHRS and YFSETQ. V was cut by 4 bases and J by 1 base, with 15 bases left in between. The CDR3 runs to 16 residues. CDR3: CASSPLYGSSGNTIYF. The CDR3 DNA reads as TGCGCCAGCAGCCCCCTCTACGGTAGTTCTGGAAACACCATATATTTT.

V gene TRBV3-1 (or the pseudogene TRBV3-2) combines with J gene TRBJ2-1, with D hard to call. Germline assignment: CDR1 LGHDT and CDR2 YNNKEL (reference sequence). The ends were cut back, 2 bases at V and 12 bases at J, with 14 bases in the middle. The CDR3 is 13 residues long. The CDR3 sequence: CASSQIGRGGQFF. CDR3 DNA: TGTGCCAGCAGCCAAATAGGAAGAGGTGGGCAGTTCTTC.

V and J are TRBV6-5 and TRBJ1-4, with a tentative D call TRBD1 (6 bases). Germline V gives CDR1 MNHEY, CDR2 SVGAGI. This CDR3 has 15 amino acids. V lost 6 bases and J lost 5, with 16 bases in between. CDR3 region: CASSGRGTLNEKLFF. The CDR3 DNA sequence: TGTGCCAGCAGCGGGAGGGGGACCCTGAATGAAAAACTGTTTTTT.

DNA for the CDR3: TGTGCCAGCAGCCAAGATCGAATCGGGGAGCTGTTTTTT. It translates to CASSQDRIGELFF. The J gene is TRBJ2-2, the V gene TRBV14, with D unresolved. Germline values: CDR1 SGHDN, CDR2 FVKESK. V lost 0 bases and J 7 bases, leaving 6 bases between the germline ends. This CDR3 is built from 13 residues.

The J gene is TRBJ1-5, the V gene TRBV19, with D possibly TRBD1 on 5 matching bases. The germline gives CDR1 LNHDA, CDR2 SQIVND (reference sequence). Trimming shortened V by 7 bases and J by 9 bases, and 22 bases separated the two germline ends. This CDR3 has 15 residues. The CDR3 sequence: CASTGPGRGPWPQHF. The CDR3, as DNA: TGTGCCAGTACGGGGCCCGGGAGGGGCCCGTGGCCCCAGCATTTT.

The chain carries TRBV28 and TRBJ1-2, with D maybe TRBD1 (6 bases). The V and J ends lost 7 bases and 2 bases respectively, with 11 bases between them. The CDR3 totals 13 residues. Germline values: CDR1 MDHEN, CDR2 SYDVKM. CDR3 DNA: TGTGCCAGCACCCTGGACAGAAACTATGGCTACACCTTC. This encodes CASTLDRNYGYTF.

The chain recombines TRBV6-6 with TRBJ2-1; no definite D call. Trimming stripped 8 bases from V and 4 bases from J, with 15 bases between. The CDR3 is made up of 14 amino acids. The germline gives CDR1 MNHNY, CDR2 SVGAGI (reference sequence). CDR3 sequence (DNA): TGTGCCAGCCACAAAACTTACTTTTACAATGAGCAGTTCTTC. Translating it yields CASHKTYFYNEQFF.

The chain has TRBV12-3 or TRBV12-4 and TRBJ2-7; D ambiguous. The CDR3 totals 11 residues. V was cut by 3 bases and J by 7 bases, with 7 bases left in between. CDR3 sequence reads: CASSLGGEQYF. The CDR3 region has the DNA TGTGCCAGCAGTTTGGGCGGAGAGCAGTACTTC.

The rearrangement uses TRBV23-1 and TRBJ2-2; no reliable D call. TRBV23-1 carries the ORF label, with uncertain function. The CDR3 is 15 residues long. With 3 bases removed from V and 2 bases from J, the gap between germline ends came to 10 bases. DNA for the CDR3: TGCGCCAGCAGTCACCGCCGATCAAACACCGGGGAGCTGTTTTTT. It yields the protein CASSHRRSNTGELFF.